This record concerns one T cell receptor beta chain sequence. The table came from immunoSEQ multiplex PCR; TCRdb's copy has only in-frame clones and leaves some out. Among a few hundred thousand clones listed, over 70% were seen once. The sample originates from a study of blood T cell repertoires in COVID-19. This CDR3 has 15 amino acids. The junction had 8 bases not matched to a gene; V was cut back by 5 bases and J by 4 bases. CDR1 MGHRA and CDR2 YSYEKL come from the germline V gene. This sequence originates from a woman in her forties or fifties with acute or convalescent COVID-19. The chain is built from TRBV4-1 and TRBJ2-4; 7 positions agree with TRBD1. Sequenced input: peripheral blood. The CDR3 sequence is CASSAPGTAKNIQYF. The CDR3 DNA is TGCGCCAGCAGCGCTCCCGGGACAGCAAAAAACATTCAGTACTTC.